The present TCR beta chain was sequenced within a study of T cells in Graves' hyperthyroidism and ophthalmopathy. This clonotype was picked up a small number of times. Amplification yielded TCR beta CDR3 regions, with RNA transcripts as the source. A first-round RT-PCR of the TCR CDR3 used the HTBI primer set. TCRdb reanalysed the multiplex PCR reads using MiXCR and keeps one entry per CDR3 protein. The profile shows some 690,000 distinct CDR3 sequences, 17% of them singletons. This CDR3 contains 15 residues. The V and J ends lost 1 base and 2 bases respectively, with 12 bases between them. Germline lookup yields CDR1 LGHNA and CDR2 YSLEER. Patients aged 18 to 65 had newly diagnosed hyperthyroidism that had lasted under 2 months. Diagnosis rested on symptoms, serum thyroxine and TRAb, thyroid ultrasound, and orbital computed tomography. Extraction of PBMCs used about 9.2 ml of fresh peripheral blood.

This chain uses TRBV4-3 with TRBJ2-7; D gene unclear. The sample was blood. The sequence derives from a man aged 50 to 60 with Graves' hyperthyroidism. In nucleotides, the CDR3 is TGCGCCAGCAGCCAAGCCGGCGAACCTACCTACGAGCAGTACTTC. Translation gives CASSQAGEPTYEQYF.